This TCR beta chain stems from a study of T cells in Graves' hyperthyroidism and ophthalmopathy. This clonotype appeared many times. Amplification targeted TCR beta CDR3 regions from RNA transcripts. The TCR CDR3 first-round RT-PCR relied on the HTBI primer set. Via MiXCR, TCRdb re-called the multiplex PCR reads, giving one row per CDR3 protein. In the table there are around 600,000 distinct CDR3 sequences, roughly 15% of which are singletons. Germline V CDR1 and CDR2: MDHEN, SYDVKM. This CDR3 is built from 12 residues. V lost 11 bases to trimming and J lost 5 bases, with 15 bases between them. The source is a woman aged 50 to 60 with Graves' ophthalmopathy. The rearrangement joins TRBV28 to TRBJ1-2; a possible D gene is TRBD1 (6 bases). The sample comprised blood. The CDR3 nucleotides are TGTGCCGCGCGGGGGGCGGATTATGGCTACACCTTC. This translates into CAARGADYGYTF.